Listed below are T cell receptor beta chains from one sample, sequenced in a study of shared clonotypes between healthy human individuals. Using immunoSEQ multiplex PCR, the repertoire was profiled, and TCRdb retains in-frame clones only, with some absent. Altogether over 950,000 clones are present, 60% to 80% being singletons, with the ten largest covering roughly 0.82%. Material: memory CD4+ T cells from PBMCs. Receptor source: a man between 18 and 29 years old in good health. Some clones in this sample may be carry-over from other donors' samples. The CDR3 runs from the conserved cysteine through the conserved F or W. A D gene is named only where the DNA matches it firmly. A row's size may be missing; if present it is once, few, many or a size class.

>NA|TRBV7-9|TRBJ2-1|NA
TGTGCCAGCAGCTTAAGGGGAGACTCGAAATACAATGAGCAGTTCTTC
CASSLRGDSKYNEQFF
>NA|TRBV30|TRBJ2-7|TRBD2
TGTGCCTGGAGTGTACTGAGACTAGCGGGAGAGGAGGTTTTC
CAWSVLRLAGEEVF
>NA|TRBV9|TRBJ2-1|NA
TGTGCCAGCAGCGTCACGTGGGAGTTTGGTGAGCAGTTCTTC
CASSVTWEFGEQFF
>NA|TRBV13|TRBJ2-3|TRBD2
TGTGCCAGCAGCCCTCCTAGCGGGAGACGCACAGATACGCAGTATTTT
CASSPPSGRRTDTQYF
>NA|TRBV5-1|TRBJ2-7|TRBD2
TGCGCCAGCAGCTCGACCCCAGCGGGAGGGATCTACGAGCAGTACTTC
CASSSTPAGGIYEQYF
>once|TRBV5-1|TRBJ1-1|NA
TGCGCCAGCAGCTTGGTTGGGACGGCGAAAAGGGCTTTCTTT
CASSLVGTAKRAFF
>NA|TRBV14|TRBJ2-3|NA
TGTGCCAGCAGCCTACTCGCGGGTAGCACAGATACGCAGTATTTT
CASSLLAGSTDTQYF
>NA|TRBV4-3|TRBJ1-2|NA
TGCGCCAGCAGCCAAGACCCAAAGAGTAGGGCTGGCTACACCTTC
CASSQDPKSRAGYTF
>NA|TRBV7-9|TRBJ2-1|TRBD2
TGTGCCAGCAGCCACTCTTTGGGGCTAGCGGGAGGGACGGCGCAGTTCTTC
CASSHSLGLAGGTAQFF
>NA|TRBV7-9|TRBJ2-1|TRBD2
TGTGCCAGCAGCATTAGCGGGGTCGCCTACAATGAGCAGTTCTTC
CASSISGVAYNEQFF
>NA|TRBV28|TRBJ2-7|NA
TGTGCCAGCGGGCTTTCCTACGAGCAGTACTTC
CASGLSYEQYF
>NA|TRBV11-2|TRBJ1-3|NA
TGTGCCAGCAGCTTAGGCGTCGGAAACACCATATATTTT
CASSLGVGNTIYF
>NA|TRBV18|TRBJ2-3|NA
TGTGCCAGCTCACCACCTTCGGGAGATACGCAGTATTTT
CASSPPSGDTQYF
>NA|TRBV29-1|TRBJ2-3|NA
TGCAGCGTTCTGACAGTCGCTAGCACAGATACGCAGTATTTT
CSVLTVASTDTQYF
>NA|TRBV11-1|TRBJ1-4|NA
TGTGCCAGCAGCTCGACAGGTTTGGGGGAAAAACTGTTTTTT
CASSSTGLGEKLFF
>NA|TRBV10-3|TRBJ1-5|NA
TGTGCCATCAACGACGTGCTCGGGCAGCCCCAGCATTTT
CAINDVLGQPQHF
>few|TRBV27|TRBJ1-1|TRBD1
TGTGCCAGCAGAACAGGGGGCGGTAGGAACACTGAAGCTTTCTTT
CASRTGGGRNTEAFF